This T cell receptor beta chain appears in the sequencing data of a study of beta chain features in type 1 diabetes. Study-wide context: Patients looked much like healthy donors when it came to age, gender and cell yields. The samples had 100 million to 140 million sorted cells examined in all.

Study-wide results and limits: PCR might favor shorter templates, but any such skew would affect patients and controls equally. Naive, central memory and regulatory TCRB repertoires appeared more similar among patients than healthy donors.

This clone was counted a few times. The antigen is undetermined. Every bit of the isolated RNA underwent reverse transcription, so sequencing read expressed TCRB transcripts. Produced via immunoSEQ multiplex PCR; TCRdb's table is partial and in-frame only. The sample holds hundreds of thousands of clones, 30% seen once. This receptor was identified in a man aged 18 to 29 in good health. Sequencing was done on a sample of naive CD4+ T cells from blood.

The CDR3 spells CASSLQEGETQYF. CDR3 coding DNA: TGTGCCAGCTCCCTTCAGGAAGGAGAGACCCAGTACTTC. The chain carries TRBV18 and TRBJ2-5; no clear D. CDR3 length: 13 residues. Per germline, CDR1 KGHSH and CDR2 LQKENI. V lost 6 bases, J lost 4 bases, and 12 bases lay in between.